This TCR beta chain was profiled in a study of cytomegalovirus exposure and HLA in healthy donors. A note on this clone: Its antigen is still unknown.

The trim removed 3 bases at V and 2 bases at J, leaving 7 bases unmatched. Per the germline V gene, CDR1 is MNHNS and CDR2 is SASEGT. The CDR3 is made up of 15 amino acids. Produced via immunoSEQ multiplex PCR; TCRdb's table is partial and in-frame only. Of roughly 310,000 clones in the sample, 88% are singletons; the top ten hold around 0.88%. Findings and caveats of the study: Reported results showed that the classifier diagnosed cytomegalovirus status with high specificity and sensitivity. Specificity of a few CMV-associated chains for CMV antigens was verified in vitro.

The source is a man under 40 in good health and CMV-seronegative. Sequenced sample: PBMCs. This chain connects TRBV6-1 to TRBJ2-7; 7 positions agree with TRBD2. This chain's CDR3 is CASSEGRERTYEQYF. The CDR3 DNA reads TGTGCCAGCAGTGAGGGGAGGGAACGGACCTACGAGCAGTACTTC.